This is a list of T cell receptor beta chains from one sample in a study of blood T cell repertoires in COVID-19. Sequenced by immunoSEQ multiplex PCR; TCRdb stores in-frame clones only, minus some. This table has some 68,000 clones, around 90% appearing once. The sample taken for sequencing was peripheral blood. The receptors originated from a woman in her fifties or sixties with COVID-19, enrolled during active disease. Both conserved end residues are trimmed from each CDR3.

>TRBJ2-3|TRBV27
ASSFLAGGLISTDTQY
>TRBJ1-1|TRBV6-6
ASRQTFMNTEAF
>TRBJ1-6|TRBV6-5
ASSYPLDRRHSPLH
>TRBJ2-1|TRBV7-3
ASSLRDSRLYNEQF
>TRBJ1-2|TRBV2
ASRRPGQDGYT
>TRBJ2-1|TRBV5-4
ASSLAIRTSGNEQF
>TRBJ2-3|TRBV15
ATRATAGIGDTQY
>TRBJ2-1|TRBV14
ASSQFTRASLAGASNEQF
>TRBJ2-7|TRBV30
AWSATGFEQY
>TRBJ1-1|TRBV6-5
ASSYSPRTEAF
>TRBJ2-1|TRBV18
ASSRSRRETGNEQF
>TRBJ1-3|TRBV2
ASRGAFGNTIY
>TRBJ2-3|TRBV7-9
ASSLSGQMGADTQY
>TRBJ2-2|TRBV5-1
ASSLVGPTTGELF
>TRBJ2-1|TRBV7-9
ASSLRSSGRIGYNEQF
>TRBJ2-5|TRBV19
ASSPTSGVGTQY
>TRBJ2-2|TRBV9
ASSVQPGTGHVGELF
>TRBJ1-1|TRBV24-1
ATSDPGDTEAF
>TRBJ2-2|TRBV29-1
SILQGLAGGRAGELF
>TRBJ1-4|TRBV19
ASTHVRGEKLF
>TRBJ1-2|TRBV3-1/TRBV3-2
ASSQGSQSNGYT
>TRBJ2-7|TRBV7-6
ASSLASGSFSAIYEQY
>TRBJ2-7|TRBV29-1
SVREGAVGEQY
>TRBJ2-2|TRBV6-5
ASSRNTGELF
>TRBJ2-2|TRBV5-7
ASSLGQGTNTGELF
>TRBJ2-1|TRBV9
ASSVLSSYNEQF
>TRBJ2-7|TRBV6-6
ASSRRFQAVRAEGSYEQY
>TRBJ2-6|TRBV5-1
ASSPIRGTGYSGANVLT
>TRBJ1-5|TRBV27
ASSLLTGNQPQH
>TRBJ2-1|TRBV18
ASSPRGQGQF
>TRBJ2-3|TRBV5-1
ASSLVGRGRADTQY
>TRBJ1-4|TRBV13
ASSIRGGTTNEKLF
>TRBJ2-3|TRBV27
ASRRAGGTDTQY
>TRBJ2-1|TRBV7-2
ASSLGGGGEQF
>TRBJ1-5|TRBV6-5
ASRKDRVSNQPQH
>TRBJ1-6|TRBV30
AWRTQGSINSPLH
>TRBJ2-1|TRBV3-1/TRBV3-2
ASSRGGAALVGEQF
>TRBJ2-3|TRBV11-2
ASSQRLAVPTDTQY
>TRBJ2-3|TRBV28
ASSRTSGSTDTQY
>TRBJ2-1|TRBV12-3/TRBV12-4
ASRSYNEQF
>TRBJ2-4|TRBV18
ASSALTRQADIQY
>TRBJ2-7|TRBV6-5
ATGQTYEQY
>TRBJ2-7|TRBV5-4
ASSLEWSLAGDGEQY
>TRBJ2-7|TRBV19
ASSMQGFYYEQY
>TRBJ2-1|TRBV7-6
ASSLTSGSNEQF
>TRBJ2-1|TRBV6-5
ASSSLNEQF
>TRBJ2-3|TRBV10-3
AIRGTSGLSADTQY
>TRBJ1-2|TRBV4-2
ASSQDSRTNYGYT
>TRBJ2-5|TRBV4-3
ASSPRIWLAGGYQETQY
>TRBJ1-2|TRBV3-1/TRBV3-2
ASSQGENYGYT
>TRBJ1-2|TRBV30
AWSVTGAGYGYT
>TRBJ2-1|TRBV27
ATNRGSPYNEQF
>TRBJ2-7|TRBV5-1
ASSIGTGWYEQY
>TRBJ2-1|TRBV19
ASAPRAGGYNEQF
>TRBJ2-7|TRBV2
AIDDTYEQY